This TCR beta chain appears in the sequencing data of a study of metastatic and nonmetastatic thyroid tumors. Study-wide background: Comparative analysis of repertoires was undertaken across blood and tumor or nodule tissue obtained from malignant and benign thyroid patients. Overall study findings and caveats: In blood and tumor, TCR beta diversity was reportedly significantly higher in malignant thyroid tumors than in benign nodules.

This clone has ten or more counts. Antigen unknown. The CDR3 covers 13 residues. The germline CDR1 and CDR2 sequences are SGHTA and FQGTGA. The V gene lost 1 base and the J gene lost 8 bases, with 9 bases spanning the gap. Every patient was untreated before thyroid surgery. Using MiXCR, TCRdb reanalyzed the PCR reads. The sample lists about 43,000 clones, under 4% seen once, with approximately 10% in the top ten. The chain employs TRBV7-3 and TRBJ2-1; no reliable D call. The origin of this receptor is a female donor with papillary thyroid cancer or a benign thyroid nodule (not recorded which). Some clones in this sample may be carry-over from other donors' samples. Source material: blood. This CDR3 is CASSLMGMDEQFF. The CDR3 DNA reads as TGTGCCAGCAGCTTAATGGGTATGGATGAGCAGTTCTTC.